These 27 T cell receptor beta chains came from one sample sequenced in a study of blood T cell repertoires in COVID-19 (dated by TCRdb to the early 2020s). Libraries were built with the immunoSEQ multiplex PCR assay. TCRdb obtained this table from immuneACCESS and retained in-frame rearrangements with V and J assigned. These tables miss some clones; where compared with another copy, unresolved V genes account for less than half of the shortfall, and the remainder is unexplained. The sample records 310,000 or so clones, just over 85% of which are singletons. Together, the top ten hold roughly a tenth of the sample. Sequenced material: PBMCs or T cells enriched from blood (not recorded which). The receptor source for this set is a woman aged 18-29 years who had recovered from COVID-19.

The rearrangement links TRBV7-9 to TRBJ1-4; a weak D match, TRBD1 (5 bases). CDR3 length equals 16 residues. Germline-derived CDR1 and CDR2 are SEHNR and FQNEAQ (reference sequence). V lost 2 bases to trimming and J lost 4 bases, with 14 bases between them. DNA for the CDR3: TGTGCCAGCAGCTTACTTTCCCTCCAGGGTAATGAAAAACTGTTTTTT. Translation: CASSLLSLQGNEKLFF.

This clone has just one count. This sequence joins TRBV18 and TRBJ1-2, with 7 positions matching TRBD1. V was clipped by 5 bases and J by 3 bases; unmatched bases: 6. CDR1 is KGHSH, CDR2 LQKENI, per germline. The CDR3 extends over 14 amino acids. CDR3 in DNA: TGTGCCAGCTCAGAGTATGACAGGGACTATGGCTACACCTTC. It specifies CASSEYDRDYGYTF.

The CDR3 region has the DNA TGTGCCAGCAGCGGGAGAAGGAGGAACACTGAAGCTTTCTTT. Amino acids: CASSGRRRNTEAFF. The rearrangement links TRBV7-3 to TRBJ1-1; no definite D call. Looked up from germline, CDR1 is SGHTA and CDR2 is FQGTGA. This CDR3 has 14 residues. V was trimmed by 5 bases and J by 1 base, leaving 11 bases between them.

The chain employs TRBV6-2 or TRBV6-3 and TRBJ2-5; D is possibly TRBD1 (5 bases). Germline-derived CDR1 and CDR2 are MNHEY and SVGEGT. The CDR3 length is 15 residues. V lost 4 bases and J 5 bases, leaving 17 bases between the germline ends. The CDR3 DNA is TGTGCCAGCAGTTTGCAGGGTAGTAGTACGGAGACCCAGTACTTC. It encodes CASSLQGSSTETQYF.

Details on this clone: Other DNA sequences in this sample translate to the same CDR3. J is TRBJ1-2 and V is TRBV18; tentative D call: TRBD1 (6 bases). The CDR3 totals 15 residues. Germline V gene lookup returns CDR1 KGHSH and CDR2 LQKENI. Trimming left V 3 bases short and J 2 bases short, with 13 bases between. CDR3 coding DNA: TGTGCCAGCTCACCCCGGACAGCTCCCAACTATGGCTACACCTTC. This sequence encodes CASSPRTAPNYGYTF.

The gene calls are TRBV7-7 and TRBJ2-7, with 7 bases identical to TRBD1. Unmatched junction bases numbered 4, after V lost 0 bases and J lost 2 bases. Per the germline V gene, CDR1 is SSHAT and CDR2 is FNYEAQ (reference sequence). The CDR3 length is 15 residues. The CDR3 protein is CASSLAGTAAYEQYF. CDR3 coding DNA: TGTGCCAGCAGCTTAGCTGGGACAGCGGCCTACGAGCAGTACTTC. Drawing the rest from reference TRBV7-7 and TRBJ2-7, the complete variable domain is GAGVSQSPRYKVTKRGQDVTLRCDPISSHATLYWYQQALGQGPEFLTYFNYEAQPDKSGLPSDRFSAERPEGSISTLTIQRTEQRDSAMYRCASSLAGTAAYEQYFGPGTRLTVT.

The chain is built from TRBV28 and TRBJ1-2; a weak D match, TRBD1 (6 bases). The V gene lost 6 bases and the J gene lost 8 bases, with 13 bases spanning the gap. The CDR3 runs 12 residues. Germline V gene lookup returns CDR1 MDHEN and CDR2 SYDVKM. In DNA, the CDR3 is TGTGCCAGCAGGGGGACAACCCCGGGCTACACCTTC. Translating gives CASRGTTPGYTF.

The chain couples TRBV18 to TRBJ2-2; TRBD2 matches 8 bases. Per germline, CDR1 KGHSH and CDR2 LQKENI. The V segment lost 0 bases and the J segment 4 bases; nucleotides outside the gene matches: 7. The CDR3 has 17 amino acids. The CDR3 sequence: CASSPPISGTSTGELFF. For the CDR3, the DNA is TGTGCCAGCTCACCACCAATTTCCGGGACTAGCACCGGGGAGCTGTTTTTT.

This chain connects TRBV28 to TRBJ1-5; 7 bases are a match to TRBD1. This CDR3 region has 16 residues. Germline CDR1 is MDHEN and CDR2 is SYDVKM. V shed 5 bases and J 0 bases; nucleotides not matched to a gene: 7. CDR3 in amino acids: CASSPRGYHSNQPQHF. The CDR3 DNA is TGTGCCAGCAGTCCCAGGGGGTACCATAGCAATCAGCCCCAGCATTTT.

The chain recombines TRBV5-5 with TRBJ2-3; D gene ambiguous. Deletions cut 4 bases from V and 6 bases from J, with 15 bases between. This CDR3 has 14 amino acids. CDR1 is SGHKS, CDR2 YYEKEE, per germline (reference sequence). CDR3 protein: CASSPRLGSDTQYF. For the CDR3, the DNA is TGTGCCAGCAGCCCGCGGCTTGGGTCGGATACGCAGTATTTT.

The chain employs TRBV18 and TRBJ1-2, with D possibly matching TRBD1 (6 bases). Between the trimmed V and J ends, which lost 8 bases and 3 bases, there was a span of 10 bases. This CDR3 spans 12 amino acids. Germline values: CDR1 KGHSH, CDR2 LQKENI. CDR3 nucleotide sequence: TGTGCCAGCCAGGGGACGGACTATGGCTACACCTTC. It encodes CASQGTDYGYTF.

This clone has ten or more counts. The rearrangement links TRBV11-2 to TRBJ1-1; 7 bases fit TRBD1. From germline, CDR1 is SGHAT and CDR2 FQNNGV. The V and J ends lost 4 bases and 5 bases, in that order; junction bases with no gene match: 4. There are 13 residues in the CDR3. This CDR3 reads CASSSGDRTEAFF. CDR3 bases: TGTGCCAGCAGCTCTGGGGACAGAACTGAAGCTTTCTTT.

The V gene is TRBV6-1, the J gene TRBJ2-1; 9 nucleotides line up with TRBD2. Germline loops: CDR1 MNHNS, CDR2 SASEGT. The CDR3 has 20 residues. Trimming at V came to 4 bases and at J to 5 bases, leaving 21 bases not matched to a gene. The CDR3 DNA follows: TGTGCCAGCAGTGGCGAATCGGCCGCGGGGGGGCCAGTCCCCGACAATGAGCAGTTCTTC. This translates into CASSGESAAGGPVPDNEQFF.

The gene calls are TRBV7-3 and TRBJ1-2; 9 positions agree with TRBD1. The CDR3 totals 14 residues. After removal of 0 bases from V and 6 bases from J, the junction contained 2 bases not matched to a gene. Germline V gene data show CDR1 as SGHTA and CDR2 as FQGTGA. CDR3 loop: CASSLTGQGNGYTF. CDR3 bases: TGTGCCAGCAGCTTAACGGGACAGGGCAATGGCTACACCTTC.

A word on this clone: One junction end does not reproduce the germline sequence, and a read error may be involved. V gene TRBV12-3 or TRBV12-4 combines with J gene TRBJ2-7; the match to TRBD1 covers 8 bases. The CDR3 spans 13 residues. The CDR3 region has the DNA TGTGCCAGCACCCGGGGGACAGGCGTGGGGGTGCGCTTC. Translation gives CASTRGTGVGVRF.

This rearrangement joins TRBV20-1 to TRBJ1-2; D call uncertain. Deletions cut 6 bases from V and 3 bases from J, with 8 bases between. The CDR3 length is 11 residues. The germline gives CDR1 DFQATT, CDR2 SNEGSKA (reference sequence). The CDR3 DNA reads as TGCAGTGCCTTAGATGACTATGGCTACACCTTC. Its protein is CSALDDYGYTF.

The chain employs TRBV4-1 and TRBJ1-2; D gene unclear. The length of the CDR3 is 13 residues. V was cut by 3 bases and J by 5 bases, with 10 bases left in between. Germline loops: CDR1 MGHRA, CDR2 YSYEKL. The CDR3 reads CASSQNNGYGYTF. In DNA form, the CDR3 reads TGCGCCAGCAGCCAGAATAACGGGTATGGCTACACCTTC.

The J gene is TRBJ1-2, the V gene TRBV7-9; no reliable D call. Germline V gene data show CDR1 as SEHNR and CDR2 as FQNEAQ (reference sequence). The V gene lost 8 bases and the J gene lost 4 bases, with 17 bases spanning the gap. This CDR3 comprises 14 residues. Here the CDR3 DNA reads TGTGCCAGCCGACCCGCGGGAATAACCTATGGCTACACCTTC. This codes for CASRPAGITYGYTF.

This clone was counted a single time. The CDR3 DNA follows: TGTGCCAGCAGCTCCACGCGGGGGGGGGATACGCAGTATTTT. Its protein product is CASSSTRGGDTQYF. The chain recombines TRBV7-2 with TRBJ2-3, with 9 bases aligning to TRBD2. The CDR3 is 14 amino acids. Looked up from germline, CDR1 is SGHTA and CDR2 is FQGNSA. The trim removed 4 bases at V and 6 bases at J, leaving 5 bases unmatched.

This chain uses TRBV7-9 with TRBJ2-1; TRBD2 aligns across 11 bases. J lost 3 bases, V lost 5 bases, and 6 bases had no gene match. The CDR3 has 16 residues. Germline values: CDR1 SEHNR, CDR2 FQNEAQ (reference sequence). In DNA form, the CDR3 reads TGTGCCAGCAGCGGCCCGACTAGCGGGGACTACAATGAGCAGTTCTTC. It specifies CASSGPTSGDYNEQFF.

This clone came up once. The gene calls are TRBV12-2 and TRBJ2-5; no DNA check was done on the table's D call, TRBD2. TRBV12-2 is a documented pseudogene. This CDR3 is 17 amino acids long. CDR3 in amino acids: CASRLGGLAGVKETQYF. CDR3 coding DNA: TGTGCAAGTCGCTTAGGGGGGCTAGCGGGAGTGAAAGAGACCCAGTACTTC.

The V and J genes are TRBV6-5 and TRBJ1-1; a weak D match, TRBD1 (6 bases). Per germline, CDR1 MNHEY and CDR2 SVGAGI. Trimming took 8 bases from V and 2 from J, leaving 15 bases between them. The CDR3 extends over 14 amino acids. The CDR3 reads CASGRYRENTEAFF. The CDR3 DNA reads as TGTGCCAGCGGCCGGTACAGGGAAAACACTGAAGCTTTCTTT.

The chain is built from TRBV7-8 and TRBJ2-7; TRBD2 might be the D (5 bases). The germline gives CDR1 SGHVS, CDR2 FQNEAQ. This CDR3 is built from 14 residues. The V gene lost 1 base and the J gene lost 6 bases, with 13 bases spanning the gap. In DNA, the CDR3 is TGTGCCAGCAGCTTAGTTACGGTTCGGGGCGAGCAGTACTTC. It is translated as CASSLVTVRGEQYF.

J is TRBJ1-2 and V is TRBV6-5; 9 nucleotides align to TRBD1. Unmatched junction bases numbered 6, after V lost 2 bases and J lost 2 bases. The CDR3 is 16 amino acids. CDR1 and CDR2 (germline): MNHEY, SVGAGI. The CDR3 reads CASSYARDRVNYGYTF. The DNA of the CDR3 is TGTGCCAGCAGTTACGCCCGGGACAGGGTGAACTATGGCTACACCTTC.

V is TRBV9 and J is TRBJ2-7; 9 bases align to TRBD2. CDR3 length equals 14 residues. J was trimmed by 4 bases and V by 0 bases; bases with no gene match: 2. CDR1 and CDR2 from the germline V gene are SGDLS and YYNGEE. In DNA form, the CDR3 reads TGTGCCAGCAGCGTAGCTACTAGCGGGTACGAGCAGTACTTC. Its protein is CASSVATSGYEQYF. Full variable domain (remainder filled in from reference TRBV9 and TRBJ2-7): DSGVTQTPKHLITATGQRVTLRCSPRSGDLSVYWYQQSLDQGLQFLIQYYNGEERAKGNILERFSAQQFPDLHSELNLSSLELGDSALYFCASSVATSGYEQYFGPGTRLTVT.

This chain links TRBV5-4 with TRBJ2-1; D ambiguous. CDR3 size: 17 residues. The ends were cut back, 0 bases at V and 6 bases at J, with 19 bases in the middle. The germline gives CDR1 SGHNT, CDR2 YYREEE (reference sequence). As DNA, the CDR3 is TGTGCCAGCAGCTTGGGTGGTAGGCTAGTGGATAGCAATGAGCAGTTCTTC. Protein: CASSLGGRLVDSNEQFF.

The rearrangement uses TRBV15 and TRBJ1-1; D is ambiguous. CDR1 is LNHNV and CDR2 is YYDKDF in the germline V gene (reference sequence). The V end was cut by 0 bases, the J end by 10 bases, with 18 bases between. The CDR3 runs to 15 residues. The CDR3 reads CATSRDSGGVSSAFF. CDR3 bases: TGTGCCACCAGCAGAGATAGTGGCGGTGTTTCTTCAGCTTTCTTT.